The sequence of this T cell receptor beta chain was determined in a study of T-cell memory formation after mild COVID-19. Overall study: TCR clusters were largely donor specific.

The CDR3 spans 12 residues. V lost 4 bases and J lost 7, with 11 bases in between. Germline V gene data show CDR1 as DFQATT and CDR2 as SNEGSKA (reference sequence). TCRdb re-derived calls from the 5' RACE reads in MiXCR, one entry per CDR3 protein. The repertoire includes under 700,000 distinct CDR3 sequences, around 20% of them detected once, and roughly an eighth sits in the top ten. Study-wide results and limits: Researchers report contracting CD4+ clones mostly in CM and EM, with CD8+ clones in EMRA. The study found balanced CD4/CD8 in clones contracting day 15 to 85 and a CD4+ lean in later expanders.

On this clonotype itself: Its specificity is unknown.

This clonotype originated in an adult woman who had mild COVID-19 (a few samples of this study predate the infection). Cell type and time point are not known. The genes are TRBV20-1 and TRBJ1-3; D unresolved. The sequenced sample consisted of PBMCs or a T cell subset sorted from them (not recorded which). This chain's CDR3 is CSANGLDNTIYF. CDR3 nucleotides: TGCAGTGCTAATGGCCTGGACAACACCATATATTTT.